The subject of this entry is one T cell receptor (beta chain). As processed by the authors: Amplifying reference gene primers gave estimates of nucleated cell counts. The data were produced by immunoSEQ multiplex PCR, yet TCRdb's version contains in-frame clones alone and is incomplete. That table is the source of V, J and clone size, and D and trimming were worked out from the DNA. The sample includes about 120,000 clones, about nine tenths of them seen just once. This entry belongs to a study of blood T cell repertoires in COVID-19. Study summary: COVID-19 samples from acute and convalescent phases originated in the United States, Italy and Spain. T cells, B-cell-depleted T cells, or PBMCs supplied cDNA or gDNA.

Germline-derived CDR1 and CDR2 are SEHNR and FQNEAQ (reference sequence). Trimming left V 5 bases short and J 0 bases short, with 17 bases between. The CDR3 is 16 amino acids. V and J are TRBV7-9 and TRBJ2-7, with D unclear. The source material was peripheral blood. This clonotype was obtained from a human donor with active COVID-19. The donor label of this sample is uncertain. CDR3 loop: CASSDAERVSSYEQYF. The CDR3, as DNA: TGTGCCAGCAGCGACGCGGAGCGCGTTAGCTCCTACGAGCAGTACTTC.